The 17 T cell receptor beta chains presented below share a single source sample, sequenced in a study of cytomegalovirus exposure and HLA in healthy donors. The PCR employed 60 Vbeta primers together with 13 Jbeta primers. Assay: immunoSEQ multiplex PCR; the TCRdb copy retains only in-frame clones and omits some. The sample has some 130,000 clones; around 82% are singletons. Sequenced material: PBMCs. Every receptor here comes from a man between 50 and 59 years old in good health and CMV-seronegative.

The chain employs TRBV11-2 and TRBJ2-7, with D perhaps TRBD1 (6 bases). The germline CDR1 and CDR2 sequences are SGHAT and FQNNGV. V shed 3 bases and J shed 3 bases, with 12 bases lying between them. CDR3 size: 14 residues. The DNA of the CDR3 is TGTGCCAGCAGCTTTCCCCAGGGGCACTACGAGCAGTACTTC. Residues: CASSFPQGHYEQYF.

The V call is TRBV10-1, the J call TRBJ2-1, with 11 nucleotides matching TRBD2. This CDR3 spans 14 amino acids. CDR1 is WNHNN and CDR2 is SYGVQD in the germline V gene (reference sequence). Germline trimming cut 6 bases from V and 5 bases from J; bases unmatched to any gene: 3. The CDR3 region has the DNA TGCGCCAGCAGACCGACTAGCGGGAACAATGAGCAGTTCTTC. This translates into CASRPTSGNNEQFF.

The gene calls are TRBV2 and TRBJ2-1, with a possible D match to TRBD1 (5 bases). CDR3 length equals 16 residues. V was pared by 6 bases and J by 0 bases, with 15 bases between. The germline CDR1 and CDR2 sequences are SNHLY and FYNNEI. CDR3 DNA sequence: TGTGCCAGCAGCCCTCAGACAGCTAGCTCCTACAATGAGCAGTTCTTC. Translation: CASSPQTASSYNEQFF. The variable domain in full, completed from reference TRBV2 and TRBJ2-1, reads EPEVTQTPSHQVTQMGQEVILRCVPISNHLYFYWYRQILGQKVEFLVSFYNNEISEKSEIFDDQFSVERPDGSNFTLKIRSTKLEDSAMYFCASSPQTASSYNEQFFGPGTRLTVL.

The chain couples TRBV5-1 to TRBJ2-1; 12 bases line up with TRBD2. The CDR3 length is 15 residues. Losses at the gene ends were 4 bases for V and 4 bases for J; bases not matched to a gene: 3. Germline V lookup: CDR1 SGHRS, CDR2 YFSETQ. The CDR3 DNA reads TGCGCCAGCAGCAGGACTAGCGGGATTTACAATGAGCAGTTCTTC. Protein: CASSRTSGIYNEQFF. The entire variable domain, with the rest obtained from reference TRBV5-1 and TRBJ2-1, is as follows: KAGVTQTPRYLIKTRGQQVTLSCSPISGHRSVSWYQQTPGQGLQFLFEYFSETQRNKGNFPGRFSGRQFSNSRSEMNVSTLELGDSALYLCASSRTSGIYNEQFFGPGTRLTVL.

The chain links TRBV5-1 to TRBJ2-1, with 7 bases lining up with TRBD1. The CDR3 contains 14 residues. The germline V gene encodes CDR1 SGHRS and CDR2 YFSETQ. Unmatched junction bases numbered 10, after V lost 8 bases and J lost 5 bases. The CDR3 coding sequence is TGCGCCAGTGCAAGGGGGCCTAGGGACAATGAGCAGTTCTTC. Residues: CASARGPRDNEQFF.

This rearrangement joins TRBV29-1 to TRBJ2-3; D might be TRBD1 (6 bases). Germline V gene data show CDR1 as SQVTM and CDR2 as ANQGSEA. The CDR3 is 14 residues long. The V gene lost 1 base and the J gene lost 1 base, with 9 bases spanning the gap. CDR3 sequence reads: CSVEGTEGTDTQYF. CDR3 nucleotide sequence: TGCAGCGTTGAAGGGACAGAGGGCACAGATACGCAGTATTTT.

The genes are TRBV14 and TRBJ1-1; TRBD1 matches at 7 bases. This CDR3 has 15 residues. CDR1 and CDR2 (germline): SGHDN, FVKESK. The J segment lost 4 bases and the V segment lost 5 bases, leaving 10 bases of the junction unmatched. CDR3 region: CASSGQQGLVTEAFF. As DNA, the CDR3 is TGTGCCAGCAGCGGACAACAGGGGTTAGTCACTGAAGCTTTCTTT.

The CDR3 coding sequence is TGTGCCAGCAGTTACATGGGGACAGGAGCCCAAGAGACCCAGTACTTC. It codes for CASSYMGTGAQETQYF. The chain couples TRBV6-5 to TRBJ2-5; 8 nucleotides align to TRBD1. The CDR3 has 16 residues. The junction had 6 bases not matched to a gene; V was cut back by 2 bases and J by 1 base. Germline assignment: CDR1 MNHEY and CDR2 SVGAGI.

The rearrangement links TRBV11-3 to TRBJ2-2, with 10 bases aligning to TRBD2. The CDR3 is 18 residues long. The V gene's germline CDR1 is SGHNT and CDR2 YENEEA. J gave up 4 bases and V 0 bases, and 8 bases lay outside the gene matches. The chain's CDR3 is CASSLDGAGGRGTGELFF. CDR3 nucleotide sequence: TGTGCCAGCAGCTTAGACGGAGCGGGAGGGCGGGGCACCGGGGAGCTGTTTTTT.

The rearrangement uses TRBV19 and TRBJ2-2; 10 nucleotides align to TRBD1. This CDR3 region has 15 residues. V lost 5 bases and J lost 6; bases outside the gene matches: 6. Germline CDR1 LNHDA, CDR2 SQIVND (reference sequence). The DNA of the CDR3 is TGTGCCAGTAGTGGGACAGGGGCGACGGCCGGGGAGCTGTTTTTT. Residues: CASSGTGATAGELFF.

The V gene is TRBV2, the J gene TRBJ1-1; D is unresolved. Per germline, CDR1 SNHLY and CDR2 FYNNEI. The CDR3 sequence is 13 residues long. Trimming pared 8 bases from V and 6 bases from J, leaving 16 bases between. The CDR3 DNA is TGTGCCAGCGGCGAGCAGGCCGGGGCTGAAGCTTTCTTT. The encoded protein is CASGEQAGAEAFF.

The chain has TRBV6-1 and TRBJ1-3; 7 bases match TRBD1. V was pared by 2 bases and J by 0 bases, with 7 bases of the junction left unmatched. There are 17 residues in the CDR3. Germline V gene sequence: CDR1 MNHNS, CDR2 SASEGT. As DNA, the CDR3 is TGTGCCAGCAGTGAATATTGGGACAGCATCTCTGGAAACACCATATATTTT. It yields the protein CASSEYWDSISGNTIYF.

The V call is TRBV5-4, the J call TRBJ2-7; 7 bases match TRBD1. V trimming: 2 bases; J trimming: 2 bases; junction bases outside the gene matches: 4. Per the germline V gene, CDR1 is SGHNT and CDR2 is YYREEE (reference sequence). The CDR3 loop spans 14 amino acids. The CDR3 here is CASSLQGIAYEQYF. DNA for the CDR3: TGTGCCAGCAGCTTACAGGGGATAGCCTACGAGCAGTACTTC.

This chain connects TRBV28 to TRBJ2-2, with D possibly matching TRBD2 (7 bases). The germline CDR1 and CDR2 sequences are MDHEN and SYDVKM. The CDR3 has 17 amino acids. Trimming took 5 bases from V and 7 from J, leaving 23 bases between them. CDR3 protein: CASSTWGGRLVDGELFF. For the CDR3, the DNA is TGTGCCAGCAGTACCTGGGGGGGGCGCCTTGTTGACGGGGAGCTGTTTTTT.

The chain joins TRBV6-6 to TRBJ2-7; a possible D gene is TRBD1 (6 bases). The CDR3 extends over 15 amino acids. Per the germline V gene, CDR1 is MNHNY and CDR2 is SVGAGI (reference sequence). Between the trimmed V and J ends, which lost 4 bases and 0 bases, there was a span of 13 bases. In nucleotides, the CDR3 is TGTGCCAGCAGTTCCGGGACACGCCCCTCCTACGAGCAGTACTTC. Its translation is CASSSGTRPSYEQYF.

This chain connects TRBV11-3 to TRBJ2-2; D is perhaps TRBD2 (5 bases). V was pared by 4 bases and J by 4 bases, with 10 bases between. Germline lookup yields CDR1 SGHNT and CDR2 YENEEA. The CDR3 has 14 residues. The CDR3 protein is CASSSTGITGELFF. The CDR3 coding sequence is TGTGCCAGCAGCTCCACGGGGATCACCGGGGAGCTGTTTTTT.

The chain employs TRBV19 and TRBJ2-3; TRBD2 matches at 14 bases. The ends lost 5 bases at V and 6 bases at J; junction bases unmatched: 7. The germline CDR1 and CDR2 sequences are LNHDA and SQIVND (reference sequence). This CDR3 contains 16 residues. The CDR3 loop reads CASSPGLAGESDTQYF. CDR3 DNA sequence: TGTGCCAGTAGTCCGGGACTAGCGGGAGAGTCCGATACGCAGTATTTT. The full variable domain, in which reference TRBV19 and TRBJ2-3 provide the parts outside the CDR3, is DGGITQSPKYLFRKEGQNVTLSCEQNLNHDAMYWYRQDPGQGLRLIYYSQIVNDFQKGDIAEGYSVSREKKESFPLTVTSAQKNPTAFYLCASSPGLAGESDTQYFGPGTRLTVL.